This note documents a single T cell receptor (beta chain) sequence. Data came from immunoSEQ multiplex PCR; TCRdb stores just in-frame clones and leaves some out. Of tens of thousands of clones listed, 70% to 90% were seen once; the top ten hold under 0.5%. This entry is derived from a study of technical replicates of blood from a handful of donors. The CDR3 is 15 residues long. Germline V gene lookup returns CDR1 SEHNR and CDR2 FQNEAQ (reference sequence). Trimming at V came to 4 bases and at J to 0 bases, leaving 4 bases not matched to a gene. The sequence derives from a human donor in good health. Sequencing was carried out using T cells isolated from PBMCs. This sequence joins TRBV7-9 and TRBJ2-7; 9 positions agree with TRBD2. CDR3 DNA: TGTGCCAGCAGCTCTAGCGGGAATCTCTCCTACGAGCAGTACTTC. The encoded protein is CASSSSGNLSYEQYF.